Included here is one T cell receptor beta chain sequence, with context. The data were taken from a study of CD8+ T cells in alopecia areata. Documented treatment: oral pan-JAK inhibitor, 5-10 mg twice daily. cDNA reverse transcribed from extracted RNA served as the sequencing template. Produced via immunoSEQ multiplex PCR; TCRdb's table is partial and in-frame only. The table includes some 160,000 clones, about three fifths detected once. Germline CDR1 is MNHEY and CDR2 is SVGAGI. Trimming removed 6 bases at V and 4 bases at J, with 15 bases between. The CDR3 is 14 residues long. This specimen was CD4+ T cells sorted from blood, taken at week 4, from a patient treated with tofacitinib. This sequence joins TRBV6-5 and TRBJ2-5, with a weak D call TRBD1 (6 bases). This TCR was sampled from a human donor with alopecia areata. This chain's CDR3 is CASRFQGSRETQYF. The CDR3 DNA reads as TGTGCCAGCAGATTTCAGGGGTCCCGAGAGACCCAGTACTTC.